This record covers a single T cell receptor beta chain. Its antigen is not known. The junction does not match germline at one end; this may be a read error. Primers included in the PCR were 60 Vbeta and 13 Jbeta primers. Sequencing was performed with immunoSEQ multiplex PCR; in TCRdb, only in-frame clones are kept and a portion is missing. The data hold 100,000 to 150,000 clones, with approximately 82% observed a single time. This specimen belongs to a study of cytomegalovirus exposure and HLA in healthy donors. The CDR3 extends over 15 amino acids. CDR1 is MNHEY and CDR2 is SVGAGI in the germline V gene. Findings and limits, study-wide: Rarity held for most TCR sequences, but there were some public TCRs that occurred in many donors.

This chain connects TRBV6-5 to TRBJ1-2, with D possibly being TRBD1 (6 bases). The sequencing sample was made of PBMCs. The TCR was taken from a man between 18 and 35 years old in good health and CMV-seropositive. The CDR3 reads CASSAHTGTIYGYTF. DNA of the CDR3: TGTGCCAGCAGTGCACACACCGGGACAATCTATGGCTACACCTTT.